The 10 T cell receptor beta chains listed next were all sequenced from one sample in a study of T-cell memory formation after mild COVID-19. From the 5' RACE reads, TCRdb called clonotypes with MiXCR, one entry per CDR3 protein. Among over 300,000 distinct CDR3 sequences listed, 20% to 25% were seen once. The sequenced sample consisted of PBMCs or a T cell subset sorted from them (not recorded which). Receptor source: a man younger than 30 who had mild COVID-19 (a few samples of this study predate the infection). Cell type and time point are not known.

This chain connects TRBV6-4 to TRBJ2-3; 9 positions agree with TRBD1. This CDR3 contains 15 residues. Germline CDR1 and CDR2: MRHNA and SNTAGT. Trimming took 3 bases from V and 1 from J; bases not matched to a gene: 2. The CDR3 here is CASSEDRGGTDTQYF. The CDR3 bases are TGTGCCAGCAGTGAAGACAGGGGGGGCACAGATACGCAGTATTTT.

This clonotype was recorded a few times. The V and J genes are TRBV4-1 and TRBJ2-7, with TRBD1 identical over 7 bases. J lost 5 bases, V lost 3 bases, and 1 base had no gene match. The CDR3 contains 12 residues. CDR1 and CDR2 (germline): MGHRA, YSYEKL. CDR3 residues: CASSHGTDEQYF. The CDR3 region has the DNA TGCGCCAGCAGCCATGGGACAGACGAGCAGTACTTC.

V and J are TRBV11-2 and TRBJ2-5; TRBD2 matches 11 bases. From germline, CDR1 is SGHAT and CDR2 FQNNGV. The CDR3 is made up of 18 amino acids. V trimming: 1 base; J trimming: 3 bases; junction bases outside the gene matches: 10. CDR3 protein: CASSLGWPSGGFKETQYF. Written as DNA, the CDR3 is TGTGCCAGCAGCTTAGGGTGGCCTAGCGGGGGGTTCAAAGAGACCCAGTACTTC.

The chain has TRBV9 and TRBJ2-7; 8 bases agree with TRBD2. CDR1 and CDR2 (germline): SGDLS, YYNGEE. This CDR3 comprises 15 residues. Unmatched junction bases numbered 7, after V lost 2 bases and J lost 3 bases. CDR3 sequence (DNA): TGTGCCAGCAGCGTCAGCGGGGGATCGTTCTACGAGCAGTACTTC. This encodes CASSVSGGSFYEQYF.

The table lists this clonotype with a few counts. J is TRBJ1-1 and V is TRBV7-2; D remains unclear. Germline CDR1 reads SGHTA; CDR2 reads FQGNSA. The CDR3 totals 14 residues. The ends were cut back, 1 base at V and 4 bases at J, with 10 bases in the middle. In nucleotides, the CDR3 is TGTGCCAGCAGCTTAGAAGTGAGTGGCACTGAAGCTTTCTTT. Translating it yields CASSLEVSGTEAFF.

This clonotype was counted between two and nine times. The CDR3 spells CASSLVARIGYEQYF. The CDR3 DNA follows: TGTGCCAGCAGCTTAGTCGCCAGAATCGGTTACGAGCAGTACTTC. V gene TRBV7-2 combines with J gene TRBJ2-7; no firm D call. The CDR3 length is 15 residues. The V gene lost 1 base and the J gene lost 4 bases, with 14 bases spanning the gap. The germline V gene has CDR1 SGHTA and CDR2 FQGNSA.

V usage is TRBV28 and J usage is TRBJ1-5; D perhaps matches TRBD1 (6 bases). Trimming left V 6 bases short and J 0 bases short, with 12 bases between. CDR1 is MDHEN, CDR2 SYDVKM, per germline. This CDR3 has 15 residues. The CDR3 sequence is CASRPGGGSNQPQHF. The CDR3 bases are TGTGCCAGCAGGCCGGGGGGCGGTAGCAATCAGCCCCAGCATTTT.

The chain has TRBV2 and TRBJ2-2; D might be TRBD1 or TRBD2, each matching 5 bases. The length of the CDR3 is 16 residues. Trimming stripped 6 bases from V and 10 bases from J, with 24 bases between. Germline CDR1 reads SNHLY; CDR2 reads FYNNEI. The CDR3 DNA reads TGTGCCAGCAGCTTCAAGGGACCCGATCTAGGCGTGGAGCTGTTTTTT. It translates to CASSFKGPDLGVELFF.

The DNA for the CDR3 is TGCAGTGCTAGCGGGGGGGCCGATATGAACACTGAAGCTTTCTTT. Protein product: CSASGGADMNTEAFF. This chain links TRBV20-1 with TRBJ1-1; possibly TRBD1 for D (6 bases). V lost 3 bases and J lost 0, with 14 bases in between. The CDR3 is made up of 15 amino acids. Germline V lookup: CDR1 DFQATT, CDR2 SNEGSKA (reference sequence).

The chain joins TRBV20-1 to TRBJ1-5, with D uncertain. CDR3 size: 11 residues. Trimming left V 6 bases short and J 3 bases short, with 6 bases between. CDR1 is DFQATT and CDR2 is SNEGSKA in the germline V gene (reference sequence). CDR3 DNA: TGCAGTGCCGGTTACAATCAGCCCCAGCATTTT. Residues: CSAGYNQPQHF.